What follows are 13 T cell receptor beta chains derived from one specimen sequenced in a study of cytomegalovirus exposure and HLA in healthy donors. PCR primers comprised 60 Vbeta and 13 Jbeta primers. Only in-frame clones appear in the TCRdb table, and some are missing; sequencing was by immunoSEQ multiplex PCR. The table includes some 170,000 clones, roughly 87% detected once. Sequenced sample: PBMCs. Every receptor here comes from a woman aged 25 to 39 in good health and CMV-seronegative.

The chain has TRBV4-2 and TRBJ1-4; possibly TRBD1 for D (6 bases). This CDR3 region has 14 residues. The germline V and J ends were trimmed by 3 bases and 7 bases, with 12 bases remaining between them. The germline gives CDR1 LGHNA, CDR2 YNFKEQ. The CDR3 DNA sequence: TGTGCCAGCAGCCAGGGGGCCTTGTCTGAAAAACTGTTTTTT. Protein: CASSQGALSEKLFF.

The chain combines TRBV5-1 with TRBJ2-7, with 11 positions matching TRBD1. The CDR3 totals 16 residues. V gave up 0 bases and J gave up 4 bases; unmatched junction bases: 6. Germline V gives CDR1 SGHRS, CDR2 YFSETQ. The CDR3 spells CASSLVGGTGGYEQYF. The DNA for the CDR3 is TGCGCCAGCAGCTTGGTAGGGGGGACAGGGGGATACGAGCAGTACTTC.

On this clone: This CDR3 is also generated by other DNA sequences in the sample. J is TRBJ1-6 and V is TRBV6-5; D is possibly TRBD1 (6 bases). Germline V lookup: CDR1 MNHEY, CDR2 SVGAGI. V shed 0 bases and J shed 10 bases, with 13 bases lying between them. This CDR3 comprises 15 residues. The CDR3 reads CASSYSTRGYSPLHF. The CDR3 coding sequence is TGTGCCAGCAGTTACTCAACCAGGGGCTACTCACCCCTCCACTTT.

Here the CDR3 reads CASMYSSYSNQPQHF. CDR3 DNA: TGTGCCAGTATGTATTCCTCCTATAGCAATCAGCCCCAGCATTTT. V usage is TRBV19 and J usage is TRBJ1-5; the D is unclear. V lost 7 bases to trimming and J lost 0 bases, with 13 bases between them. Germline V gene data show CDR1 as LNHDA and CDR2 as SQIVND (reference sequence). The CDR3 runs to 15 residues.

The rearrangement uses TRBV9 and TRBJ1-1, with 7 positions matching TRBD1. Germline CDR1 reads SGDLS; CDR2 reads YYNGEE. CDR3 size: 13 residues. V shed 3 bases, J shed 3 bases, and the junction held 2 bases outside the gene matches. The CDR3 DNA reads TGTGCCAGCAGCGCAGGGACAGACACTGAAGCTTTCTTT. Protein sequence: CASSAGTDTEAFF.

The rearrangement uses TRBV5-4 and TRBJ2-3, with D hard to call. Germline CDR1 and CDR2: SGHNT and YYREEE (reference sequence). V lost 1 base to trimming and J lost 0 bases, with 3 bases between them. The CDR3 totals 13 residues. The CDR3 DNA follows: TGTGCCAGCAGCTTGATAAGCACAGATACGCAGTATTTT. It is translated as CASSLISTDTQYF.

The chain is built from TRBV7-8 and TRBJ1-4; 9 positions agree with TRBD1. This CDR3 contains 14 residues. J gave up 4 bases and V 7 bases, and 4 bases lay outside the gene matches. Germline V gene sequence: CDR1 SGHVS, CDR2 FQNEAQ. CDR3 region: CASIQGQGNEKLFF. In DNA form, the CDR3 reads TGTGCCAGCATCCAGGGACAGGGTAATGAAAAACTGTTTTTT.

This sequence joins TRBV19 and TRBJ1-2, with D possibly being TRBD1 (5 bases). CDR1 is LNHDA and CDR2 is SQIVND in the germline V gene (reference sequence). V was clipped by 3 bases and J by 6 bases, with 14 bases between them. CDR3 length: 14 residues. CDR3 residues: CASSIGGSTNGYTF. Here the CDR3 DNA reads TGTGCCAGTAGTATTGGGGGGTCAACTAATGGCTACACCTTC.

The V call is TRBV14, the J call TRBJ1-4; weak D call: TRBD1 (5 bases). Trimming left V 4 bases short and J 3 bases short, with 15 bases between. Germline V lookup: CDR1 SGHDN, CDR2 FVKESK. The CDR3 has 16 residues. This CDR3 is CASSPRVRAANEKLFF. CDR3 coding DNA: TGTGCCAGCAGCCCTCGTGTCAGGGCAGCTAATGAAAAACTGTTTTTT.

This clone was detected once. The V gene is TRBV5-1, the J gene TRBJ2-5; the match to TRBD1 covers 11 bases. V dropped 6 bases and J dropped 4; count of bases not matched to a gene: 8. From germline, CDR1 is SGHRS and CDR2 YFSETQ. The CDR3 totals 15 residues. The CDR3 sequence is CASTQRTGGGETQYF. In nucleotides, the CDR3 is TGCGCCAGCACCCAGAGGACAGGGGGCGGAGAGACCCAGTACTTC.

The J gene is TRBJ2-1, the V gene TRBV5-5; 12 bases line up with TRBD2. The CDR3 extends over 18 amino acids. The J segment lost 11 bases and the V segment lost 4 bases, leaving 19 bases of the junction unmatched. Germline V CDR1 and CDR2: SGHKS, YYEKEE (reference sequence). The CDR3 loop is CASSPGQGFGRTSGKQFF. CDR3 sequence (DNA): TGTGCCAGCAGCCCGGGACAGGGCTTTGGTAGGACTAGCGGGAAGCAGTTCTTC.

This sequence joins TRBV19 and TRBJ2-2; D possibly corresponds to TRBD2 (7 bases). The germline CDR1 and CDR2 sequences are LNHDA and SQIVND (reference sequence). The CDR3 consists of 15 residues. V gave up 7 bases and J gave up 2 bases, with 14 bases separating them. Here the CDR3 DNA reads TGTGCCAGTAACCTAAGGGGGGGAAACACCGGGGAGCTGTTTTTT. Its translation: CASNLRGGNTGELFF.

This clone has only one observation. The V call is TRBV7-6, the J call TRBJ2-7, with 8 bases that match TRBD1. The length of the CDR3 is 14 residues. Germline lookup yields CDR1 SGHVS and CDR2 FNYEAQ. After removal of 2 bases from V and 5 bases from J, the junction contained 5 bases not matched to a gene. CDR3 residues: CASSLQGARNEQYF. For the CDR3, the DNA is TGTGCCAGCAGCTTACAGGGGGCGCGTAACGAGCAGTACTTC.